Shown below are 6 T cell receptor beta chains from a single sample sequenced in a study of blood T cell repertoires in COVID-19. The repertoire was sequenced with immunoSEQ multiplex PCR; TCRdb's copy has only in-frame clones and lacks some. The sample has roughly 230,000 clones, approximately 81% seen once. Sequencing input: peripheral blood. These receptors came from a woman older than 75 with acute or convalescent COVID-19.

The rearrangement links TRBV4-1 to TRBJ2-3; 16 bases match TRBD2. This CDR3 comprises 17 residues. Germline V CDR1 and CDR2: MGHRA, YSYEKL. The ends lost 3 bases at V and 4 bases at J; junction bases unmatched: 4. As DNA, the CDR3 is TGCGCCAGCAGCCAGGGGACTAGCGGGGGGGCATCAGATACGCAGTATTTT. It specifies CASSQGTSGGASDTQYF.

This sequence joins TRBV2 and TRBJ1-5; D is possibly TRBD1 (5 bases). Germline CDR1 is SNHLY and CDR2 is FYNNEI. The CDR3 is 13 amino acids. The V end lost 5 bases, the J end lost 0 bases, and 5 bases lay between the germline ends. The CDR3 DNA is TGTGCCAGCAGTAGGGGTAGCAATCAGCCCCAGCATTTT. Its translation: CASSRGSNQPQHF.

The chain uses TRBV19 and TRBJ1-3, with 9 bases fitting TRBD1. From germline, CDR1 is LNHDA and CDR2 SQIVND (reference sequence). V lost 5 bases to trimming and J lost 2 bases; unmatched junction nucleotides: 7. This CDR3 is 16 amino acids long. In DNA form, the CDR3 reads TGTGCCAGTAGTTCCCGACAGGGGGGACCTGGAAACACCATATATTTT. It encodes CASSSRQGGPGNTIYF.

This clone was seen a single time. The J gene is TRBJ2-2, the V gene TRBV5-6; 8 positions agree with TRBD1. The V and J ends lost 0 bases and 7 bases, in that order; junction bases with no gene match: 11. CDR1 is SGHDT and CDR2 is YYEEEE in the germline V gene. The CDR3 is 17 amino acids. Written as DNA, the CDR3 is TGTGCCAGCAGCTTGGGGACAGGGTCCCGAGTGGGCGGGGAGCTGTTTTTT. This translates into CASSLGTGSRVGGELFF.

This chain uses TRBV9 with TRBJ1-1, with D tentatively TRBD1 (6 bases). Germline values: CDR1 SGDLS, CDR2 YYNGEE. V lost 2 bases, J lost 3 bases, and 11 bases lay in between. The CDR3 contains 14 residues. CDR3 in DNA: TGTGCCAGCAGCGTGCGAGGGGGGGACACTGAAGCTTTCTTT. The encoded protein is CASSVRGGDTEAFF.

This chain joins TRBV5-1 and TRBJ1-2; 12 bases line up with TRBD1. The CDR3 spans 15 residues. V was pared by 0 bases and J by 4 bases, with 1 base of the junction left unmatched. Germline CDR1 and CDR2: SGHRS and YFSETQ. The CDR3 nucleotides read TGCGCCAGCAGCTTGGGGGACAGGGGGCTCTATGGCTACACCTTC. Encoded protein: CASSLGDRGLYGYTF.